The 30 T cell receptor beta chains given below trace back to one sample, sequenced in a study of T cell responses to AZD1222 COVID-19 vaccine. TCRdb's copy holds only in-frame clones and misses some; the assay was immunoSEQ multiplex PCR. The sample contains about 96,000 clones, approximately 90% of which appear only once. The specimen comprised peripheral blood, sampled on day 0 of MenACWY control vaccination. Source of these receptors: an adult in good health.

The chain employs TRBV19 and TRBJ2-3; 8 nucleotides line up with TRBD2. The CDR3 loop spans 14 amino acids. V dropped 3 bases and J dropped 4; count of bases not matched to a gene: 3. Germline-derived CDR1 and CDR2 are LNHDA and SQIVND (reference sequence). CDR3 bases: TGTGCCAGTAGTATCGGGGGGGCCGCAGATACGCAGTATTTT. It codes for CASSIGGAADTQYF. Complete variable domain (other parts from reference TRBV19 and TRBJ2-3): DGGITQSPKYLFRKEGQNVTLSCEQNLNHDAMYWYRQDPGQGLRLIYYSQIVNDFQKGDIAEGYSVSREKKESFPLTVTSAQKNPTAFYLCASSIGGAADTQYFGPGTRLTVL.

The chain recombines TRBV19 with TRBJ1-4; D is unresolved. Germline CDR1 reads LNHDA; CDR2 reads SQIVND (reference sequence). Trimming shortened V by 5 bases and J by 2 bases, and 12 bases separated the two germline ends. The CDR3 loop spans 15 amino acids. The CDR3 reads CASSPLPGTNEKLFF. For the CDR3, the DNA is TGTGCCAGTAGTCCGCTGCCAGGTACTAATGAAAAACTGTTTTTT.

The CDR3 DNA sequence: TGTGCCAGCAGTTTGATCGGGGAATACTATGGCTACACCTTC. Translation: CASSLIGEYYGYTF. The V call is TRBV28, the J call TRBJ1-2; D ambiguous. There are 14 residues in the CDR3. Germline CDR1 reads MDHEN; CDR2 reads SYDVKM. The V end was cut by 3 bases, the J end by 3 bases, with 11 bases between.

This clone appeared a few times. This rearrangement joins TRBV18 to TRBJ2-5; unclear D gene. CDR1 is KGHSH and CDR2 is LQKENI in the germline V gene. The germline V and J ends were trimmed by 4 bases and 2 bases, with 5 bases remaining between them. CDR3 size: 12 residues. In DNA, the CDR3 is TGTGCCAGCTCACTATCTCAAGAGACCCAGTACTTC. It encodes CASSLSQETQYF.

The J gene is TRBJ2-7, the V gene TRBV27; D is ambiguous. The CDR3 length is 15 residues. Germline V gene data show CDR1 as MNHEY and CDR2 as SMNVEV (reference sequence). Trimming shortened V by 5 bases and J by 3 bases, and 17 bases separated the two germline ends. The CDR3 region is CASSRLSAVGYEQYF. DNA of the CDR3: TGTGCCAGCAGTCGACTTTCGGCGGTGGGCTACGAGCAGTACTTC.

The V call is TRBV2, the J call TRBJ1-2; D is uncertain. V was trimmed by 0 bases and J by 7 bases, leaving 12 bases between them. CDR1 and CDR2 from the germline V gene are SNHLY and FYNNEI. There are 14 residues in the CDR3. CDR3 nucleotide sequence: TGTGCCAGCAGTGAAGCGCTTCTGGGGTCTGGCTACACCTTC. It translates to CASSEALLGSGYTF. Looking up the rest from reference TRBV2 and TRBJ1-2 gives the full variable domain: EPEVTQTPSHQVTQMGQEVILRCVPISNHLYFYWYRQILGQKVEFLVSFYNNEISEKSEIFDDQFSVERPDGSNFTLKIRSTKLEDSAMYFCASSEALLGSGYTFGSGTRLTVV.

The genes are TRBV29-1 and TRBJ2-7; 9 bases are a match to TRBD1. V gave up 6 bases and J gave up 2 bases; unmatched junction bases: 11. The CDR3 runs to 15 residues. From germline, CDR1 is SQVTM and CDR2 ANQGSEA. The CDR3 region has the DNA TGCAGCGTGACAAGCCCGGGACAGGGCCCCTACGAGCAGTACTTC. Residues: CSVTSPGQGPYEQYF.

The chain joins TRBV7-2 to TRBJ1-5; tentatively, D is TRBD1 (6 bases). Trimming pared 5 bases from V and 7 bases from J, leaving 12 bases between. Germline V gene lookup returns CDR1 SGHTA and CDR2 FQGNSA. The CDR3 consists of 13 residues. The CDR3 spells CASSPQGGQPQHF. CDR3 in DNA: TGTGCCAGCAGCCCCCAAGGGGGGCAGCCCCAGCATTTT.

The chain has TRBV5-1 and TRBJ2-2; D call uncertain. V was pared by 2 bases and J by 1 base, with 6 bases between. The CDR3 has 14 amino acids. The V gene's germline CDR1 is SGHRS and CDR2 YFSETQ. CDR3 sequence (DNA): TGCGCCAGCAGCTTCAGGCAGAACACCGGGGAGCTGTTTTTT. Amino acids: CASSFRQNTGELFF.

V usage is TRBV28 and J usage is TRBJ1-2; possible D gene TRBD1, 5 bases. Germline V gives CDR1 MDHEN, CDR2 SYDVKM. The V end lost 3 bases, the J end lost 4 bases, and 12 bases lay between the germline ends. CDR3 length: 14 residues. This CDR3 reads CASSFALQGYGYTF. As DNA, the CDR3 is TGTGCCAGCAGTTTTGCTTTGCAGGGCTATGGCTACACCTTC.

The chain's CDR3 is CASILDRGPSGELFF. The CDR3 bases are TGTGCCAGCATCCTCGACAGGGGGCCTTCCGGGGAGCTGTTTTTT. The chain joins TRBV7-2 to TRBJ2-2; TRBD1 agrees at 10 bases. Germline loops: CDR1 SGHTA, CDR2 FQGNSA. This CDR3 has 15 residues. Trimming at V came to 7 bases and at J to 6 bases, leaving 8 bases not matched to a gene. The variable domain in full, with the rest retrieved from reference TRBV7-2 and TRBJ2-2, is GAGVSQSPSNKVTEKGKDVELRCDPISGHTALYWYRQSLGQGLEFLIYFQGNSAPDKSGLPSDRFSAERTGGSVSTLTIQRTQQEDSAVYLCASILDRGPSGELFFGEGSRLTVL.

This sequence joins TRBV4-2 and TRBJ1-3, with a tentative D call TRBD1 (6 bases). CDR1 and CDR2 from the germline V gene are LGHNA and YNFKEQ. The CDR3 covers 16 residues. Trimming left V 0 bases short and J 0 bases short, with 9 bases between. Written as DNA, the CDR3 is TGTGCCAGCAGCCAAGATTGGGGGCTCTCTGGAAACACCATATATTTT. Protein product: CASSQDWGLSGNTIYF.

The chain couples TRBV18 to TRBJ1-4; D is perhaps TRBD1 (5 bases). CDR1 and CDR2 from the germline V gene are KGHSH and LQKENI. The ends were cut back, 2 bases at V and 6 bases at J, with 10 bases in the middle. The CDR3 contains 14 residues. The CDR3: CASSPRGGDEKLFF. The CDR3 DNA sequence: TGTGCCAGCTCACCAAGGGGCGGGGATGAAAAACTGTTTTTT.

The chain recombines TRBV5-1 with TRBJ2-5, with a possible D match to TRBD1 (5 bases). Per the germline V gene, CDR1 is SGHRS and CDR2 is YFSETQ. The V end was cut by 2 bases, the J end by 2 bases, with 10 bases between. CDR3 size: 14 residues. This CDR3 reads CASSFGQGQETQYF. CDR3 in DNA: TGCGCCAGCAGCTTCGGCCAGGGACAAGAGACCCAGTACTTC.

This chain links TRBV2 with TRBJ2-3; 8 bases match TRBD2. Unmatched junction bases numbered 7, after V lost 6 bases and J lost 2 bases. The germline CDR1 and CDR2 sequences are SNHLY and FYNNEI. The CDR3 length is 15 residues. The DNA for the CDR3 is TGTGCCAGCAGCACGACTAGCGAAGTCACAGATACGCAGTATTTT. Amino acid sequence: CASSTTSEVTDTQYF.

This clone has just a few counts. Other DNA sequences within the sample encode an identical CDR3. The rearrangement joins TRBV5-1 to TRBJ2-5, with D unclear. CDR1 and CDR2 (germline): SGHRS, YFSETQ. The V and J ends lost 0 bases and 3 bases respectively, with 0 bases between them. The CDR3 totals 11 residues. This CDR3 is CASSLEETQYF. The CDR3 DNA is TGCGCCAGCAGCTTGGAAGAGACCCAGTACTTC.

This sequence joins TRBV5-8 and TRBJ1-2; D uncertain. V was cut by 0 bases and J by 8 bases, with 17 bases left in between. Per germline, CDR1 SGHTS and CDR2 YDEGEE. CDR3 length: 15 residues. DNA for the CDR3: TGTGCCAGCAGCTTGGCACTCCGGGAGGGTATGGGCTACACCTTC. This gives the protein CASSLALREGMGYTF.

The table lists this clone with a few counts. The chain combines TRBV6-5 with TRBJ2-7; tentatively, D is TRBD1 (5 bases). Trimming stripped 6 bases from V and 3 bases from J, with 9 bases between. The CDR3 has 12 residues. CDR1 is MNHEY, CDR2 SVGAGI, per germline. CDR3: CASSQGVYEQYF. The CDR3 nucleotides read TGTGCCAGCAGCCAGGGTGTCTACGAGCAGTACTTC.

The chain joins TRBV7-8 to TRBJ1-4, with no clear D. The CDR3 length is 14 residues. Germline V gene lookup returns CDR1 SGHVS and CDR2 FQNEAQ. Trimming took 5 bases from V and 5 from J, leaving 12 bases between them. The CDR3 nucleotides read TGTGCCAGCAGCCACCGACCGTGGAATGAAAAACTGTTTTTT. Translation: CASSHRPWNEKLFF.

The V call is TRBV6-1, the J call TRBJ1-1; D perhaps matches TRBD1 (5 bases). The CDR3 consists of 14 residues. Per germline, CDR1 MNHNS and CDR2 SASEGT. Trimming stripped 2 bases from V and 5 bases from J, with 12 bases between. The DNA of the CDR3 is TGTGCCAGCAGTGAATGGGGCCCAGGGACTGAAGCTTTCTTT. It yields the protein CASSEWGPGTEAFF.

This clone has only one observation. This chain connects TRBV9 to TRBJ2-5, with 8 bases fitting TRBD1. This CDR3 has 15 residues. After removal of 0 bases from V and 4 bases from J, the junction contained 5 bases not matched to a gene. Germline CDR1 reads SGDLS; CDR2 reads YYNGEE. The CDR3 DNA reads as TGTGCCAGCAGCGTAGAACCAGGGGGCGTAGAGACCCAGTACTTC. Protein product: CASSVEPGGVETQYF.

The chain is built from TRBV7-3 and TRBJ1-1; 7 nucleotides line up with TRBD1. Germline CDR1 and CDR2: SGHTA and FQGTGA. This CDR3 spans 13 amino acids. V lost 5 bases to trimming and J lost 6 bases; unmatched junction nucleotides: 6. CDR3: CASSQTGVAEAFF. For the CDR3, the DNA is TGTGCCAGCAGCCAAACAGGGGTCGCTGAAGCTTTCTTT. Looking up the rest from reference TRBV7-3 and TRBJ1-1 gives the full variable domain: GAGVSQTPSNKVTEKGKYVELRCDPISGHTALYWYRQSLGQGPEFLIYFQGTGAADDSGLPNDRFFAVRPEGSVSTLKIQRTERGDSAVYLCASSQTGVAEAFFGQGTRLTVV.

This clone was recorded only once. The V gene is TRBV4-3, the J gene TRBJ1-5; D gene ambiguous. From germline, CDR1 is LGHNA and CDR2 YSLEER. V lost 0 bases to trimming and J lost 0 bases, with 6 bases between them. The CDR3 runs 15 residues. CDR3 sequence reads: CASSQDWVSNQPQHF. DNA of the CDR3: TGCGCCAGCAGCCAAGATTGGGTTAGCAATCAGCCCCAGCATTTT.

The CDR3 loop reads CSAGGGNQPQHF. The CDR3, as DNA: TGCAGCGCCGGGGGTGGCAATCAGCCCCAGCATTTT. This sequence joins TRBV29-1 and TRBJ1-5; maybe TRBD1 (5 bases). V shed 7 bases and J shed 2 bases, with 9 bases lying between them. The CDR3 covers 12 residues. Germline-derived CDR1 and CDR2 are SQVTM and ANQGSEA.

V gene TRBV15 combines with J gene TRBJ1-3; the D gene is possibly TRBD1 (5 bases). Germline lookup yields CDR1 LNHNV and CDR2 YYDKDF (reference sequence). The ends were cut back, 3 bases at V and 4 bases at J, with 16 bases in the middle. The CDR3 spans 16 residues. The CDR3 sequence is CATSRGFGGMGNTIYF. For the CDR3, the DNA is TGTGCCACCAGCAGGGGATTCGGGGGAATGGGAAACACCATATATTTT.

The chain joins TRBV6-5 to TRBJ1-2, with D possibly being TRBD1 (5 bases). The CDR3 is made up of 14 amino acids. The V end lost 6 bases, the J end lost 4 bases, and 15 bases lay between the germline ends. Germline CDR1 MNHEY, CDR2 SVGAGI. The CDR3 is CASSKEDTTYGYTF. The DNA for the CDR3 is TGTGCCAGCAGCAAGGAGGACACCACCTATGGCTACACCTTC.

This chain connects TRBV6-6 to TRBJ1-5, with D maybe TRBD1 (6 bases). The CDR3 is 10 residues long. In germline, CDR1 is MNHNY, CDR2 SVGAGI (reference sequence). The germline V and J ends were trimmed by 8 bases and 11 bases, with 10 bases remaining between them. The DNA of the CDR3 is TGTGCCAGCCGAGAGGGGGCCCAGCATTTT. Translating it yields CASREGAQHF.

The CDR3 DNA sequence: TGCGCCAGCAGAGGACTAGCGGGATCGAATGAGCAGTTCTTC. Amino acids: CASRGLAGSNEQFF. The chain carries TRBV10-2 and TRBJ2-1, with TRBD2 matching over 12 bases. In germline, CDR1 is WSHSY, CDR2 SAAADI. After removal of 6 bases from V and 7 bases from J, the junction contained 4 bases not matched to a gene. This CDR3 is 14 amino acids long.

V usage is TRBV27 and J usage is TRBJ2-7, with 7 bases that match TRBD1. There are 15 residues in the CDR3. V lost 4 bases and J lost 2; bases outside the gene matches: 8. CDR1 and CDR2 from the germline V gene are MNHEY and SMNVEV (reference sequence). This CDR3 is CASSSRGQIAYEQYF. In DNA, the CDR3 is TGTGCCAGCAGTTCCCGGGGACAGATCGCCTACGAGCAGTACTTC.

The count of this clone is one. This sequence joins TRBV6-5 and TRBJ1-5; D is ambiguous. The V and J ends lost 0 bases and 5 bases respectively, with 11 bases between them. The length of the CDR3 is 15 residues. Per germline, CDR1 MNHEY and CDR2 SVGAGI. This CDR3 reads CASSYSASGDQPQHF. The CDR3 bases are TGTGCCAGCAGTTACTCGGCCTCCGGGGATCAGCCCCAGCATTTT.